This TCR beta chain is drawn from a study (dated by TCRdb to 2014 to 2015). With respect to the entire study: The study examined whether tumor-infiltrating Tregs in breast cancer are drawn from blood Tregs or arise in situ by conversion from other CD4+ T cell subsets.

The CDR3, from cysteine to phenylalanine, totals 15 residues. Left in the record is the CDR3 DNA by itself, 45 bases read in frame from the first base. V is cut by 2 bases and J by 1 base, and the space between the germline ends is 12 bases. According to the germline V gene, CDR1 reads SGHRS and CDR2 reads YFSETQ. A word on this clonotype: Its antigen remains unidentified. No much larger clone exists at a distance of one base, and base qualities are not known.

Full-length TCR variable regions were amplified by 5' RACE PCR with constant-region reverse primers, and semi-nested PCR with Nested Universal Primer A was subsequently performed. The ReliaPrep RNA Cell Miniprep System was used to extract total RNA, which was then reverse transcribed into 5'RACE-ready cDNA with the SMARTer RACE 5'/3' Kit. Multiplex adaptors were used to barcode full-length TCR alpha and beta libraries, and the barcoded libraries were sequenced on an Illumina MiSeq. Turning to the authors' computational methods: For each of nine subset-tissue groups, sequencing data from the five patients were pooled, and the groups were compared by unsupervised clustering of TCR gene usage. The Morisita-Horn index was used to calculate repertoire similarity, with shared sequences weighted by how much each contributed to each repertoire. TCRdb reanalyzed the raw reads on its own, using fastp at Q25 for trimming and MiXCR for clone calling, and kept in-frame beta chains. Every CDR3 protein is listed once, alongside the most common genes and DNA of its rows. The V and J calls and clone size come from TCRdb's table, not from the authors' own analysis. In all, the sample holds approximately 53,000 distinct CDR3 sequences, and 25% to 30% of those were seen once. Jointly, the top ten make up approximately 3.3% of the sample.

The memory CD4+ T cell population was isolated based on a CD4+CD45RO+CD25- phenotype. Tregs, naive and memory CD4+ T cells from tumor, blood and ipsilateral draining lymph nodes of a handful of breast cancer patients underwent full-length TCR alpha and beta sequencing. Tumor tissue and lymph nodes obtained from ipsilateral axillary dissection were perfused with PBS, minced and then digested with collagenase I and hyaluronidase. FACS confirmed that the sorted cell populations were more than 90% pure. The investigation overall reported the following: Tumor memory CD4+ T cell TCR gene usage clustered with blood and lymph node memory CD4+ cells and lymph node naive CD4+ cells. The validation in the larger cohort was limited to a single TCR beta V-J rearrangement instead of whole repertoires. Tumor-infiltrating Treg TCR alpha and beta sequences overlapped most with tumor naive CD4+ T cells, then with blood naive CD4+ T cells.

The chain links TRBV5-1 with TRBJ1-1; the best D guess is TRBD1, with 6 bases matching. The TCR comes from a female donor with breast cancer. Material: tumor-infiltrating memory CD4+ T cells sorted from the breast tumor. Read against the paper, the sample's cell subset or site label means: memory CD4+ T cells, CD4+CD45RO+CD25-. The CDR3 is CASSLTGTGNTEAFF. In nucleotides, the sequence is TGCGCCAGCAGCTTAACAGGGACGGGGAACACTGAAGCTTTCTTT.